This TCR beta chain emerged from a study of cytomegalovirus exposure and HLA in healthy donors. The PCR employed 60 Vbeta primers together with 13 Jbeta primers. This table comes from immunoSEQ multiplex PCR, and its TCRdb copy is limited to in-frame clones, with some not included. The data contain fewer than 200,000 clones, 75% of them seen just once; the ten biggest clones take up around 4.7%. In regard to this clone: Its antigen is not identified.

The CDR3 spans 15 residues. The V gene lost 4 bases and the J gene lost 4 bases, with 16 bases spanning the gap. Germline V gene data show CDR1 as SGHRS and CDR2 as YFSETQ. Overall study findings and caveats: A further, later analysis showed that HLA-associated TCR beta chains (compared with equally common others) were more clonally expanded.

The sequence was obtained from a male donor in good health and CMV-seronegative. What was sequenced was PBMCs. The chain combines TRBV5-1 with TRBJ2-3; the D gene is possibly TRBD2 (6 bases). DNA for the CDR3: TGCGCCAGCAGCCGAGAACTAGCCGTCCCAGATACGCAGTATTTT. Protein product: CASSRELAVPDTQYF.